This T cell receptor (beta chain) came from a study of blood T cells in healthy people across ages. Each sample provided at least 6 micrograms of extracted total RNA. Study-wide results and caveats: A roughly linear fall in TCR beta diversity per million T cells was seen with increasing age. In long-lived donors, naive CD4+ cell counts and diversity exceeded those of aged donors. TCR beta diversity tracked closely with naive T cell percentage.

This clonotype was counted many times. The antigen is unknown. The second PCR ran roughly 7 to 12 cycles with a sample-barcoded 5' primer and J-beta primers. Via MiXCR, TCRdb re-called the 5' RACE reads, giving one row per CDR3 protein. Of hundreds of thousands of distinct CDR3 sequences in the sample, 32% were seen once. This CDR3 spans 14 amino acids. Trimming took 5 bases from V and 0 from J, leaving 9 bases between them. The germline V gene encodes CDR1 SGHRS and CDR2 YFSETQ. The source material was blood. This receptor was identified in an elderly woman in good health. The rearrangement joins TRBV5-1 to TRBJ2-1; unclear D gene. The DNA for the CDR3 is TGCGCCAGCAGGAATTTCAGCTCCTACAATGAGCAGTTCTTC. Translated: CASRNFSSYNEQFF.